The clone carrying this TCR beta chain was observed a few times. Its target is unknown. The source of the sample is a study of a mutant IDH1 vaccine in newly diagnosed glioma. Background on the study: Vaccine dosing followed radiotherapy by 4-6 weeks, or accompanied temozolomide cycles. Standard pretreatment was either radiotherapy, temozolomide, or, for most, radiochemotherapy with temozolomide.

Germline lookup yields CDR1 MNHEY and CDR2 SMNVEV (reference sequence). This CDR3 comprises 15 residues. Unmatched junction bases numbered 7, after V lost 5 bases and J lost 1 base. Regarding time point: week 5, during vaccination. What each vaccine dose contained was 300 ug of mutant IDH1 20-mer peptide, accompanied by topical imiquimod. The protocol was immunoSEQ multiplex PCR, while the TCRdb copy is restricted to in-frame clones and leaves out a portion. The repertoire holds 75,000 to 80,000 clones, with more than 85% as singletons. This TCR was recovered from a woman in her fifties or sixties with glioma. J is TRBJ2-5 and V is TRBV27; 7 bases match TRBD2. The sample was PBMCs, taken from a glioma patient whose treatment included an IDH1 peptide vaccine. DNA for the CDR3: TGTGCCAGCAGTCCGCTGGAGCGGGGCCAAGAGACCCAGTACTTC. This translates into CASSPLERGQETQYF.